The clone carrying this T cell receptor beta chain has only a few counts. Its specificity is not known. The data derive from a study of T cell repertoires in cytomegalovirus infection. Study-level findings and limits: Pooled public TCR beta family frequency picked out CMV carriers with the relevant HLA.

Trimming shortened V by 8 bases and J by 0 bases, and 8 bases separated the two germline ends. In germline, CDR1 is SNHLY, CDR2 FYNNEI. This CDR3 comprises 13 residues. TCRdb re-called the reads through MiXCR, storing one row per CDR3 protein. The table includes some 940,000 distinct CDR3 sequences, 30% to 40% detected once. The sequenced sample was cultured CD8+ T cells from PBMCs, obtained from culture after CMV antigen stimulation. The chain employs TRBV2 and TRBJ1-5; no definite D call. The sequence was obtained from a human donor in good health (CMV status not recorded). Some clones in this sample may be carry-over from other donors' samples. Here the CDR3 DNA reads TGTGCCAGCGTCCCGGCTAGCAATCAGCCCCAGCATTTT. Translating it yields CASVPASNQPQHF.